This T cell receptor beta chain was identified in a study of shared clonotypes between healthy human individuals. Background on the study: Donors had three CD4 naive, three CD4 memory, two CD8 naive and one CD8 memory plate apiece.

Profiling relied on immunoSEQ multiplex PCR, and the TCRdb table lists in-frame clones only, not all of them. The sample contains approximately 1.9 million clones, just over 90% of which appear only once. The CDR3 sequence is 14 residues long. CDR1 and CDR2 from the germline V gene are SEHNR and FQNEAQ (reference sequence). V dropped 0 bases and J dropped 5 bases, with 10 bases sitting between them. CD8 cells regarded as naive lacked CD45RO, were positively chosen for CCR7, and omitted terminally differentiated effector memory CD45RA+ cells. This TCR came from a young man in good health. Some clones in this sample may be carry-over from other donors' samples. Sequenced input: naive CD8+ T cells from PBMCs. V is TRBV7-9 and J is TRBJ1-1; D is unclear. The CDR3 loop reads CASSLASVLTEAFF. The CDR3 DNA is TGTGCCAGCAGCTTAGCGAGTGTCTTGACTGAAGCTTTCTTT.